This passage covers 23 T cell receptor beta chains from one sample sequenced in a study of T-cell memory formation after mild COVID-19. TCRdb used MiXCR to reprocess the 5' RACE reads, holding one entry per CDR3 protein. The sample lists approximately 340,000 distinct CDR3 sequences; approximately 15% were seen once. Material for sequencing was PBMCs or a T cell subset sorted from them (not recorded which). The origin of the receptors is a man between 18 and 29 years old who had mild COVID-19 (a few samples of this study predate the infection). Cell type and time point are not known.

The V call is TRBV7-2, the J call TRBJ1-1, with D hard to call. The CDR3 length is 13 residues. V lost 5 bases to trimming and J lost 6 bases, with 13 bases between them. Germline CDR1 is SGHTA and CDR2 is FQGNSA. The CDR3 spells CASSPRPDSEAFF. DNA of the CDR3: TGTGCCAGCAGCCCAAGACCGGACTCTGAAGCTTTCTTT.

In its sample, this clonotype was seen a few times. The chain is built from TRBV27 and TRBJ2-3; D remains ambiguous. The V gene's germline CDR1 is MNHEY and CDR2 SMNVEV (reference sequence). There are 14 residues in the CDR3. The ends were cut back, 5 bases at V and 6 bases at J, with 15 bases in the middle. CDR3 nucleotides: TGTGCCAGCAGTCTACTGCGCCAGGAGGATACGCAGTATTTT. It specifies CASSLLRQEDTQYF.

There are many counts of this clonotype. The genes are TRBV7-2 and TRBJ1-1; unclear D gene. Germline V gene data show CDR1 as SGHTA and CDR2 as FQGNSA. The V gene lost 5 bases and the J gene lost 4 bases, with 11 bases spanning the gap. The CDR3 is made up of 13 amino acids. Written as DNA, the CDR3 is TGTGCCAGCAGCCGAGGACGGGTCACTGAAGCTTTCTTT. This gives the protein CASSRGRVTEAFF. The full variable domain, completed using reference TRBV7-2 and TRBJ1-1, is GAGVSQSPSNKVTEKGKDVELRCDPISGHTALYWYRQSLGQGLEFLIYFQGNSAPDKSGLPSDRFSAERTGGSVSTLTIQRTQQEDSAVYLCASSRGRVTEAFFGQGTRLTVV.

This clonotype was picked up a small number of times. The V and J genes are TRBV24-1 and TRBJ2-7; 12 bases agree with TRBD2. CDR1 and CDR2 (germline): KGHDR, SFDVKD. V was pared by 3 bases and J by 2 bases, with 4 bases of the junction left unmatched. The CDR3 length is 16 residues. CDR3: CATSDRTSGTTYEQYV. The CDR3 DNA reads TGTGCCACCAGTGATCGGACTAGCGGGACCACCTACGAGCAGTACGTC.

The V call is TRBV5-1, the J call TRBJ2-7, with D possibly being TRBD1 (5 bases). The CDR3 extends over 19 amino acids. Trimming pared 4 bases from V and 0 bases from J, leaving 26 bases between. Germline values: CDR1 SGHRS, CDR2 YFSETQ. CDR3 coding DNA: TGCGCCAGCAGCCTGAAGGACAACTCCCTCCCAGAGAGCTCCTACGAGCAGTACGTC. Amino acids: CASSLKDNSLPESSYEQYV.

This clonotype was recorded once. The chain uses TRBV9 and TRBJ2-3, with TRBD1 matching 12 bases. The trim removed 3 bases at V and 5 bases at J, leaving 13 bases unmatched. The germline gives CDR1 SGDLS, CDR2 YYNGEE. CDR3 length equals 18 residues. CDR3 bases: TGTGCCAGCAGCGGACAGAGGTGGGACAGGGGGCTTGGAGATACGCAGTATTTT. It codes for CASSGQRWDRGLGDTQYF.

The chain uses TRBV6-6 and TRBJ1-2; maybe TRBD1 (5 bases). Trimming took 0 bases from V and 1 from J, leaving 15 bases between them. This CDR3 has 17 amino acids. The germline gives CDR1 MNHNY, CDR2 SVGAGI (reference sequence). CDR3 coding DNA: TGTGCCAGCAGTTACTCCGTCCCGGGACGGAGTAACTATGGCTACACCTTC. Residues: CASSYSVPGRSNYGYTF.

There are a few counts of this clonotype. This chain links TRBV6-9 with TRBJ2-3, with a tentative D call TRBD1 (5 bases). Trimming removed 8 bases from V and 0 bases from J, with 12 bases in between. The germline V gene encodes CDR1 MNHGY and CDR2 SVAAGI. This CDR3 is built from 14 residues. The CDR3: CASFGNRSTDTQYF. DNA of the CDR3: TGTGCCAGCTTTGGAAACAGGAGCACAGATACGCAGTATTTT.

The chain employs TRBV7-2 and TRBJ1-1; D unclear. Trimming removed 1 base from V and 4 bases from J, with 13 bases in between. Germline V gene lookup returns CDR1 SGHTA and CDR2 FQGNSA. The CDR3 spans 15 residues. CDR3: CASSLVGRPGTEAFF. The CDR3 DNA reads TGTGCCAGCAGCTTAGTTGGTAGGCCGGGCACTGAAGCTTTCTTT.

This clonotype was seen only a few times. The CDR3 sequence: CASSPGGPREFF. The DNA for the CDR3 is TGTGCCAGCTCACCGGGGGGCCCGAGGGAGTTCTTC. This sequence joins TRBV18 and TRBJ2-1; the D gene could be TRBD1 or TRBD2 (6 bases each). There are 12 residues in the CDR3. The V end lost 3 bases, the J end lost 14 bases, and 14 bases lay between the germline ends. Germline V gene lookup returns CDR1 KGHSH and CDR2 LQKENI.

This clonotype was seen only a few times. V and J are TRBV5-1 and TRBJ2-1; D not certain. CDR1 SGHRS and CDR2 YFSETQ come from the germline V gene. The CDR3 consists of 15 residues. V lost 4 bases, J lost 0 bases, and 11 bases lay in between. This CDR3 reads CASSPASTSYNEQFF. CDR3 DNA sequence: TGCGCCAGCAGCCCCGCTTCTACCTCCTACAATGAGCAGTTCTTC.

The genes are TRBV7-6 and TRBJ2-1; 12 bases map to TRBD1. The CDR3 covers 16 residues. Germline assignment: CDR1 SGHVS and CDR2 FNYEAQ. V shed 5 bases and J 10 bases; nucleotides not matched to a gene: 12. CDR3 in DNA: TGTGCCAGCAGCCCGCAGGCCGGGACAGGGGGCAAAGAGCAGTTCTTC. Translated: CASSPQAGTGGKEQFF.

The chain has TRBV15 and TRBJ1-3, with TRBD1 as a possible D gene (5 bases). The CDR3 spans 18 residues. Trimming removed 1 base from V and 4 bases from J, with 20 bases in between. CDR1 LNHNV and CDR2 YYDKDF come from the germline V gene (reference sequence). This chain's CDR3 is CATSRAYTGSTSGNTIYF. CDR3 DNA: TGTGCCACCAGCAGAGCTTATACAGGATCGACGTCGGGAAACACCATATATTTT.

This clonotype was observed at least ten times. This chain connects TRBV27 to TRBJ1-5; no reliable D call. V was trimmed by 3 bases and J by 0 bases, leaving 6 bases between them. The CDR3 consists of 14 residues. Germline-derived CDR1 and CDR2 are MNHEY and SMNVEV (reference sequence). This CDR3 is CASSFAYSNQPQHF. The CDR3 bases are TGTGCCAGCAGTTTCGCGTATAGCAATCAGCCCCAGCATTTT.

This clonotype was counted only a few times. The chain joins TRBV21-1 to TRBJ1-6. TRBV21-1 counts as a pseudogene. This CDR3 contains 15 residues. The CDR3 loop reads CASSKVLADDSPLHF. CDR3 sequence (DNA): TGTGCCAGCAGCAAAGTGCTGGCAGATGATTCACCCCTCCACTTT.

The J gene is TRBJ2-3, the V gene TRBV10-1; D is perhaps TRBD2 (6 bases). Germline loops: CDR1 WNHNN, CDR2 SYGVQD (reference sequence). The CDR3 runs 15 residues. V was trimmed by 1 base and J by 0 bases, leaving 8 bases between them. CDR3 bases: TGCGCCAGCAGTGAGTGGAGGGGCAGCACAGATACGCAGTATTTT. It codes for CASSEWRGSTDTQYF.

V is TRBV7-9 and J is TRBJ1-4, with D unresolved. Trimming left V 1 base short and J 8 bases short, with 5 bases between. Germline CDR1 SEHNR, CDR2 FQNEAQ (reference sequence). This CDR3 is built from 12 residues. The CDR3 region is CASSLGSEKLFF. CDR3 DNA: TGTGCCAGCAGCTTAGGTTCCGAAAAACTGTTTTTT.

The genes are TRBV7-9 and TRBJ2-7, with a tentative D call TRBD1 (6 bases). The CDR3 contains 14 residues. Trimming took 4 bases from V and 4 from J, leaving 14 bases between them. Germline V gene sequence: CDR1 SEHNR, CDR2 FQNEAQ (reference sequence). The CDR3 sequence is CASSSGQFSYEQYV. DNA for the CDR3: TGTGCCAGCAGCTCCGGACAGTTCTCTTACGAGCAGTACGTC.

This clonotype occurred a few times. V is TRBV7-2 and J is TRBJ2-5; D gene uncertain. Trimming removed 5 bases from V and 0 bases from J, with 22 bases in between. The CDR3 is 18 residues long. The germline gives CDR1 SGHTA, CDR2 FQGNSA. The CDR3 nucleotides are TGTGCCAGCAGCCACTTCTCGGACGGATCTACGTACCAAGAGACCCAGTACTTC. Translation: CASSHFSDGSTYQETQYF.

This clonotype has just a few counts. The chain has TRBV4-1 and TRBJ1-1; D may be TRBD1 (5 bases). Trimming took 4 bases from V and 6 from J, leaving 15 bases between them. The CDR3 loop spans 14 amino acids. Germline loops: CDR1 MGHRA, CDR2 YSYEKL. The CDR3 reads CASSPPRASSEAFF. For the CDR3, the DNA is TGCGCCAGCAGCCCGCCCAGGGCGAGCTCTGAAGCTTTCTTT.

This chain joins TRBV27 and TRBJ1-4, with 7 bases identical to TRBD1. Trimming cost V 5 bases and J 10 bases; bases outside gene matches: 13. Germline CDR1 MNHEY, CDR2 SMNVEV (reference sequence). The CDR3 consists of 15 residues. The CDR3 region is CASSTWDRREGKLFF. The DNA for the CDR3 is TGTGCCAGCAGTACTTGGGACAGAAGGGAGGGAAAACTGTTTTTT.

This clonotype was seen only a few times. This may stem from a read error, because a much larger clone lies one nucleotide away. The chain links TRBV7-2 to TRBJ1-6; 7 bases line up with TRBD1. CDR1 SGHTA and CDR2 FQGNSA come from the germline V gene. After removal of 6 bases from V and 7 bases from J, the junction contained 3 bases not matched to a gene. This CDR3 has 13 amino acids. The CDR3 DNA reads TGTGCCAGCAGGACAGGGTGGAATTCACCCCTCCACTTT. Translating it yields CASRTGWNSPLHF.

This clonotype turned up a few times. The chain joins TRBV4-1 to TRBJ2-5; D is unclear. The CDR3 runs to 13 residues. Germline V gene lookup returns CDR1 MGHRA and CDR2 YSYEKL. Trimming stripped 4 bases from V and 1 base from J, with 7 bases between. The CDR3 DNA reads TGCGCCAGCAGCCCCCCCCTCCAAGAGACCCAGTACTTC. Protein: CASSPPLQETQYF.